Sequencing of this T cell receptor (beta chain) was carried out in a study of cytomegalovirus exposure and HLA in healthy donors. 60 Vbeta and 13 Jbeta primers were used in PCR. Here immunoSEQ multiplex PCR was the method, and the copy in TCRdb shows in-frame clones only, minus some. Found here are about 130,000 clones, roughly 79% of them singletons; the top ten hold about 1.5%. Trimming stripped 1 base from V and 7 bases from J, with 10 bases between. Germline-derived CDR1 and CDR2 are SGHTA and FQGNSA. CDR3 length equals 14 residues. The sequenced material came from PBMCs. The clonotype was recovered from a woman aged 40 to 50 in good health and CMV-seronegative. The rearrangement joins TRBV7-2 to TRBJ1-4, with D possibly being TRBD1 (5 bases). In nucleotides, the CDR3 is TGTGCCAGCAGCTTAGATACAGGTAGTGAAAAACTGTTTTTT. It specifies CASSLDTGSEKLFF.